Listed below are T cell receptor beta chains from one sample, sequenced in a study of cytomegalovirus exposure and HLA in healthy donors. Sequencing used immunoSEQ multiplex PCR; TCRdb keeps in-frame clones, though not all of them. The sample carries about 150,000 clones, under 80% recorded once. Sequenced: PBMCs. These receptors all come from a young man in good health and CMV-seronegative. The CDR3 runs from the conserved cysteine through the conserved F or W. Each record gives: J gene, clone size, D gene, V gene, CDR3 length, CDR3 DNA, CDR3 protein. The D gene is left open where the match is weak. Some rows have no size entry. The others give once, few or many, or a class for an expanded clone.

TRBJ2-3 few TRBD1 TRBV5-6 14 TGTGCCAGCATCCTGGACAGGGGCACAGATACGCAGTATTTT CASILDRGTDTQYF
TRBJ2-3 few . TRBV7-9 15 TGTGCCAGCAGCCCCCTCGGCGGGGGCACAGATACGCAGTATTTT CASSPLGGGTDTQYF
TRBJ1-4 . . TRBV30 12 TGTGCCTGGAGTGTACTCGGTGAAAAACTGTTTTTT CAWSVLGEKLFF
TRBJ2-7 few . TRBV5-6 13 TGTGCCAGCAGCTTCCCAGGCTCCTACGAGCAGTACTTC CASSFPGSYEQYF
TRBJ2-1 . TRBD2 TRBV6-4 15 TGTGCCAGCAGTGACGGGAGCGGGGGGGCCCCTGAGCAGTTCTTC CASSDGSGGAPEQFF
TRBJ2-2 few . TRBV10-3 14 TGTGCCATCGGGGGCAGAGCGAACACCGGGGAGCTGTTTTTT CAIGGRANTGELFF
TRBJ2-3 . . TRBV4-1 16 TGCGCCAGCAGCCTCACCCACACCTCTAGCACAGATACGCAGTATTTT CASSLTHTSSTDTQYF
TRBJ1-2 . . TRBV7-9 14 TGTGCCAGCAGCTTAGACAGAAAGAACTATGGCTACACCTTC CASSLDRKNYGYTF
TRBJ1-1 . TRBD1 TRBV7-2 15 TGTGCCAGCACCATTCGCCCGGGACAGGGCTCTGAAGCTTTCTTT CASTIRPGQGSEAFF
TRBJ2-7 . TRBD1 TRBV28 14 TGTGCCAGCAGTTGGGGACAGGGAATCTACGAGCAGTACTTC CASSWGQGIYEQYF
TRBJ2-5 once TRBD1 TRBV10-2 13 TGCGCCAGTGAGACAGGGAATAGAGAGACCCAGTACTTC CASETGNRETQYF
TRBJ2-5 . TRBD1 TRBV7-9 14 TGTGCCAGCAGCCCAGGGACAGGGGAAGAGACCCAGTACTTC CASSPGTGEETQYF
TRBJ2-1 . TRBD1 TRBV9 14 TGTGCCAGCAGCTCCCGGGACAGGGGTGTCGAGCAGTTCTTC CASSSRDRGVEQFF
TRBJ1-1 once . TRBV29-1 13 TGCAGCGTTGAAGAAGGGCGGGGCCTGGAAGCTTTCTTT CSVEEGRGLEAFF
TRBJ1-2 . TRBD1 TRBV5-1 15 TGCGCCAGCAGCCCAACGCAGGGGACAGGGGATGGCTACCCCTTC CASSPTQGTGDGYPF
TRBJ1-1 once . TRBV7-9 14 TGTGCCAGCAGCTCCGTAGCCCTGAACACTGAAGCTTTCTTT CASSSVALNTEAFF
TRBJ1-1 . . TRBV28 14 TGTGCCAGCAGTTTATCAGGGAAGAACACTGAAGCTTTCTTT CASSLSGKNTEAFF
TRBJ2-7 . . TRBV11-2 13 TGTGCCAGCAGCTACGGACAGACCTTGGAGCAGTACTTC CASSYGQTLEQYF
TRBJ1-1 few . TRBV19 15 TGTGCCAGTAGTCCCCGTTCGCGGGGGATCACTGAAGCTTTCTTT CASSPRSRGITEAFF
TRBJ1-4 few . TRBV7-9 12 TGTGCCAGCAGCTTAGAGGGGGAAAAACTGTTTTTT CASSLEGEKLFF
TRBJ2-7 . . TRBV9 13 TGTGCCAGCAGCCGAGACGGGTACGACGAGCAGTACTTC CASSRDGYDEQYF
TRBJ1-1 . . TRBV7-9 13 TGTGCCAGCAGCTTAGATATCGGCACTGAAGCTTTCTTT CASSLDIGTEAFF
TRBJ1-6 . TRBD1 TRBV18 14 TGTGCCAGCTCACCAGAGACAGGGGCTTGGTCCCTCCACTTT CASSPETGAWSLHF
TRBJ2-5 . . TRBV9 17 TGTGCCAGCAGCGCCTCCCCGTGGACAGTGTACCAAGAGACCCAGTACTTC CASSASPWTVYQETQYF
TRBJ2-3 few TRBD2 TRBV27 18 TGTGCCAGCAGTTTACTCGCTAGCGGGGGGGCCAGCACAGATACGCAGTATTTT CASSLLASGGASTDTQYF
TRBJ2-5 few TRBD2 TRBV7-2 15 TGTGCCAGCAGCCGCATAGCGGGGGGGCTAGAGACCCAGTACTTC CASSRIAGGLETQYF
TRBJ1-2 few . TRBV7-9 13 TGTGCCAGCAGCCCCACTTCAGGGGATGGCTACACCTTC CASSPTSGDGYTF
TRBJ2-3 . . TRBV7-8 14 TGTGCCAGCAGCCGGGGGGCTAGCACAGATACGCAGTATTTT CASSRGASTDTQYF
TRBJ1-5 . . TRBV15 15 TGTGCCACCAGCAGAGGTCCTGGGCGCAATCAGCCCCAGAATTTT CATSRGPGRNQPQNF
TRBJ1-5 . TRBD1 TRBV6-5 13 TGTGCCAGCAGTTCCGACAGGGGTCAGCCCCAGAATTTT CASSSDRGQPQNF
TRBJ2-3 . TRBD1 TRBV27 15 TGTGCCAGCAGTTCGGGACAGGGGGCGGGAGATACGCAGTATTTT CASSSGQGAGDTQYF
TRBJ2-5 . TRBD2 TRBV7-2 16 TGTGCCAGCAGCTTAGGACTAGCGGGGGGTCAAGAGACCCAGTACTTC CASSLGLAGGQETQYF
TRBJ2-7 . . TRBV5-5 16 TGTGCCAGCAGCTTGAGGGGCCACGAGAAACCCTACGAGCAGTACTTC CASSLRGHEKPYEQYF
TRBJ2-7 . . TRBV7-2 13 TGTGCCAGCAGCTTATTGCGGGGAGACGAGCAGTACTTC CASSLLRGDEQYF
TRBJ2-5 . . TRBV19 14 TGTGCCAGTAGTATGGGGACAACCCAAGAGACCCAGTACTTC CASSMGTTQETQYF
TRBJ2-1 . TRBD1 TRBV7-9 14 TGTGCCAGCAGTGGACAGGGTATCTACAATGAGCAGTTCTTC CASSGQGIYNEQFF
TRBJ2-5 . TRBD1 TRBV4-2 16 TGTGCCAGCAGCCAAGATCGATCGACAGGGGAAGAGACCCAGTACTTC CASSQDRSTGEETQYF
TRBJ1-3 . . TRBV7-9 17 TGTGCCAGCAGCTACTCACCTGGACAGAGCTCTGGAAACACCATATATTTT CASSYSPGQSSGNTIYF
TRBJ2-1 once . TRBV15 14 TGTGCCACCAGCAGGCGGGACAGCTACAATGAGCAGTTCTTC CATSRRDSYNEQFF
TRBJ2-5 . . TRBV19 16 TGTGCCAGTACCCACGGTGGAGGAGGCGGAGAAGAGACCCAGTACTTC CASTHGGGGGEETQYF
TRBJ1-5 . TRBD1 TRBV6-1 14 TGTGCCAGCAGCGAGGACAGGGCAAGTCAGCCCCAGCATTTT CASSEDRASQPQHF
TRBJ1-1 . . TRBV25-1 11 TGTGCCAGCACCCGGGACATTGAAGCTTTCTTT CASTRDIEAFF
TRBJ2-5 . TRBD2 TRBV19 15 TGTGCCAGTAGTATGACGGGGGGGCCGCGGGAGACCCAGTACTTC CASSMTGGPRETQYF
TRBJ1-1 . . TRBV5-4 14 TGTGCCAGCAGCGAAAGGAGGACAGAGATTGAAGCTTTCTTT CASSERRTEIEAFF
TRBJ1-2 . TRBD1 TRBV5-1 13 TGCGCCAGCAGCTGGGGACAGGGGGATGGCTACACCTTC CASSWGQGDGYTF
TRBJ1-5 . . TRBV6-1 15 TGTGCCAGCAGTGAAGGGGGGGAGATGGATCAGCCCCAGCATTTT CASSEGGEMDQPQHF
TRBJ2-1 . TRBD1 TRBV2 15 TGTGCCAGCTGGGGGACAGGGGGCTCCTACAATGAGCAGTTCTTC CASWGTGGSYNEQFF